The 15 T cell receptor beta chains in this list originate from one sample, sequenced in a study of T cells after yellow fever vaccination. In TCRdb, the 5' RACE reads were re-called with MiXCR into one record per CDR3 protein. The table includes about 63,000 distinct CDR3 sequences, roughly 7.3% detected once. Sequenced material: CD8+ T cells sorted from PBMCs, taken 15 days after the yellow fever booster vaccination. Receptors originate from a young man who received the YFV17D yellow fever vaccine.

At least ten counts were recorded for this clonotype. The chain links TRBV9 to TRBJ2-1; TRBD2 matches at 9 bases. V shed 4 bases, J shed 2 bases, and the junction held 7 bases outside the gene matches. The CDR3 runs 16 residues. Germline V gives CDR1 SGDLS, CDR2 YYNGEE. The CDR3 reads CASSPRLAATYNEQFF. The CDR3 DNA is TGTGCCAGCAGCCCCAGACTAGCGGCAACCTACAATGAGCAGTTCTTC.

This clonotype was recorded at least ten times. V usage is TRBV9 and J usage is TRBJ2-3; D perhaps matches TRBD2 (5 bases). Germline loops: CDR1 SGDLS, CDR2 YYNGEE. This CDR3 has 18 amino acids. V lost 0 bases to trimming and J lost 0 bases, with 17 bases between them. CDR3 DNA: TGTGCCAGCAGCGTAGAGATCAAGCCGACTACAAGCACAGATACGCAGTATTTT. Its translation: CASSVEIKPTTSTDTQYF.

This clonotype came up many times. V and J are TRBV12-3 or TRBV12-4 and TRBJ1-1, with a weak D call TRBD1 (5 bases). The CDR3 spans 11 residues. With 5 bases removed from V and 10 bases from J, the gap between germline ends came to 11 bases. CDR3 sequence reads: CASSHGQTAFF. The CDR3, as DNA: TGTGCCAGCAGTCACGGACAAACAGCTTTCTTT.

This clonotype came up many times. The chain is built from TRBV15 and TRBJ1-5; unclear D gene. Germline V lookup: CDR1 LNHNV, CDR2 YYDKDF (reference sequence). The CDR3 extends over 13 amino acids. V was pared by 4 bases and J by 6 bases, with 10 bases between. The CDR3 DNA sequence: TGTGCCACCAGCACCCGAGAGAGTCAGCCCCAGCATTTT. This encodes CATSTRESQPQHF.

This clonotype was counted ten times or more. The DNA for the CDR3 is TGTGCCAGCAGCGGAGAGACCCAGTACTTC. Protein: CASSGETQYF. The chain uses TRBV12-3 or TRBV12-4 and TRBJ2-5; no clear D. V dropped 6 bases and J dropped 4 bases, with 3 bases sitting between them. The CDR3 length is 10 residues.

Only a few counts were recorded for this clonotype. The chain employs TRBV5-1 and TRBJ1-5; no reliable D call. V was clipped by 5 bases and J by 4 bases, with 10 bases between them. Germline V lookup: CDR1 SGHRS, CDR2 YFSETQ. CDR3 size: 13 residues. The DNA of the CDR3 is TGCGCCAGCAGAAAGGTACCAAATCAGCCCCAGCATTTT. Amino acid sequence: CASRKVPNQPQHF.

As to this clonotype: This clone may be a read error of a much larger clone one base away. The genes are TRBV28 and TRBJ2-5; D is uncertain. This CDR3 is built from 12 residues. The germline CDR1 and CDR2 sequences are MDHEN and SYDVKM. This CDR3 is CASTSPAETLYF. The CDR3 nucleotides read TGTGCCAGCACTAGTCCTGCAGAGACCCTGTACTTC.

This clonotype was found many times. The V gene is TRBV7-3, the J gene TRBJ1-1; D is perhaps TRBD1 (6 bases). CDR3 length equals 16 residues. The V and J ends lost 1 base and 0 bases respectively, with 12 bases between them. In germline, CDR1 is SGHTA, CDR2 FQGTGA. The CDR3 sequence is CASSLMGAGMNTEAFF. For the CDR3, the DNA is TGTGCCAGCAGCTTAATGGGGGCGGGAATGAACACTGAAGCTTTCTTT. The complete variable domain, with remaining parts taken from reference TRBV7-3 and TRBJ1-1, reads GAGVSQTPSNKVTEKGKYVELRCDPISGHTALYWYRQSLGQGPEFLIYFQGTGAADDSGLPNDRFFAVRPEGSVSTLKIQRTERGDSAVYLCASSLMGAGMNTEAFFGQGTRLTVV.

The sample holds many counts of this clonotype. The chain combines TRBV6-5 with TRBJ1-4; D gene uncertain. Trimming took off 0 bases at V and 5 bases at J, with 13 bases between the two ends. The CDR3 spans 16 residues. Germline CDR1 and CDR2: MNHEY and SVGAGI. The CDR3 here is CASSYSKVSSNEKLFF. Written as DNA, the CDR3 is TGTGCCAGCAGTTACTCGAAGGTGTCGTCGAATGAAAAACTGTTTTTT.

The rearrangement uses TRBV11-2 and TRBJ2-7; no clear D gene. Trimming took off 4 bases at V and 4 bases at J, with 11 bases between the two ends. CDR1 is SGHAT, CDR2 FQNNGV, per germline. This CDR3 contains 13 residues. Written as DNA, the CDR3 is TGTGCCAGCAGCTACAACAAACCGTACGAGCAGTACTTC. Its protein is CASSYNKPYEQYF.

This clonotype was seen ten or more times. V gene TRBV4-3 combines with J gene TRBJ2-3; 12 nucleotides line up with TRBD2. Germline values: CDR1 LGHNA, CDR2 YSLEER. The CDR3 covers 15 residues. V lost 10 bases to trimming and J lost 4 bases; unmatched junction nucleotides: 9. In DNA form, the CDR3 reads TGCGCCACCCAGCGACTAGCGGGAGTTTCAGATACGCAGTATTTT. Translating gives CATQRLAGVSDTQYF.

Notes on this clonotype: The germline gene is not matched at one end of the junction; a read error may be the cause. This chain uses TRBV20-1 with TRBJ2-7; a possible D gene is TRBD1 (5 bases). The CDR3 runs 15 residues. Germline CDR1 reads DFQATT; CDR2 reads SNEGSKA (reference sequence). CDR3 residues: CSAREMGQSTYEHYF. The CDR3 DNA reads as TGCAGTGCTAGAGAAATGGGGCAGAGTACTTACGAGCATTACTTC.

This clonotype was observed at least ten times. The gene calls are TRBV27 and TRBJ2-3, with TRBD2 identical over 13 bases. V was clipped by 4 bases and J by 10 bases; unmatched bases: 5. The germline V gene encodes CDR1 MNHEY and CDR2 SMNVEV (reference sequence). CDR3 length: 14 amino acids. CDR3 sequence (DNA): TGTGCCAGCAGTTCCGGGACTAGCGGGAATTCGCAGTATTTT. Its translation is CASSSGTSGNSQYF.

This clonotype appeared many times. The chain employs TRBV3-1 and TRBJ2-7; no firm D call. Between the trimmed V and J ends, which lost 0 bases and 3 bases, there was a span of 12 bases. Germline CDR1 LGHDT, CDR2 YNNKEL (reference sequence). This CDR3 contains 15 residues. DNA of the CDR3: TGTGCCAGCAGCCAAGAAATGTGGGGTAGCTACGAGCAGTACTTC. As protein: CASSQEMWGSYEQYF.

This clonotype has at least ten counts. The chain recombines TRBV7-3 with TRBJ2-1; TRBD2 matches 10 bases. CDR1 and CDR2 (germline): SGHTA, FQGTGA. J lost 7 bases, V lost 4 bases, and 10 bases had no gene match. The CDR3 is 16 residues long. As DNA, the CDR3 is TGTGCCAGCAGCTCTGTTAGCGGGAGGCTGGATAATGAGCAGTTCTTC. It yields the protein CASSSVSGRLDNEQFF.